This T cell receptor (beta chain) originates from a study of cytomegalovirus exposure and HLA in healthy donors. Findings and limits, study-wide: The CMV antigen specificity of a few CMV-associated chains was confirmed through in vitro analysis.

Despite likely unrecorded immune exposures, the donors were nominally healthy at the time of sampling. PCR amplification relied on 60 Vbeta primers (plus 13 Jbeta primers). Per the authors' pipeline: A later analysis tallied about 80 million unique TCR beta chains, roughly 11 million of them shared. TCRdb keeps only in-frame clones here, not all; method: immunoSEQ multiplex PCR. That table furnishes V, J and clone size, whereas the DNA furnished D and trimming. Among 200,000 to 250,000 clones listed, 82% were seen once. Concerning this clone itself: Its antigen is as yet unknown.

Sequenced material: PBMCs. The origin of this receptor is a woman aged 40 to 50 in good health and CMV-seronegative.

The CDR3: CASTPYPGQPLYGYTF. The DNA for the CDR3 is TGTGCCAGCACTCCTTACCCGGGACAACCACTCTATGGCTACACCTTC. The chain couples TRBV6-4 to TRBJ1-2, with D maybe TRBD1 (6 bases). Germline values: CDR1 MRHNA, CDR2 SNTAGT. The CDR3 has 16 amino acids. The V end was cut by 7 bases, the J end by 4 bases, with 22 bases between.